The next 14 T cell receptor beta chains were all read from a single sample in a study of blood T cells in healthy people across ages (dated by TCRdb to the mid-2010s). Libraries came from 5' RACE. Sequencing was performed on an Illumina HiSeq 2500. A second PCR of roughly 7 to 11 cycles was performed with a sample-barcoded 5' primer and a J-beta primer mix. TCRdb trimmed the raw reads at Q25, called clones with MiXCR and kept productive beta chains. Records with the same CDR3 protein are collapsed into one entry carrying the most frequent genes and DNA. The sample table records about 1,800,000 distinct CDR3 sequences; approximately 30% of these occur just once. Of the sample, approximately 7.7% falls within the top ten clones. The sequencing sample was made of blood. The receptors derive from a woman aged 30 to 39 in good health.

This clonotype was found a few times. This chain links TRBV12-3 or TRBV12-4 with TRBJ2-1, with D hard to call. The CDR3 totals 11 residues. Trimming left V 7 bases short and J 8 bases short, with 9 bases between. CDR3 protein: CASTEVDEQFF. CDR3 sequence (DNA): TGTGCCAGCACCGAAGTTGATGAGCAGTTCTTC.

In its sample, this clonotype was seen many times. J is TRBJ2-1 and V is TRBV6-1; no firm D call. Between the trimmed V and J ends, which lost 5 bases and 4 bases, there was a span of 9 bases. The CDR3 is 13 residues long. Germline loops: CDR1 MNHNS, CDR2 SASEGT. The CDR3 DNA reads as TGTGCCAGCAGTTCCGACCCTTACAATGAGCAGTTCTTC. This sequence encodes CASSSDPYNEQFF.

The sample holds a few counts of this clonotype. The chain uses TRBV30 and TRBJ1-5; D remains ambiguous. Trimming left V 0 bases short and J 6 bases short, with 9 bases between. The CDR3 spans 13 residues. Per germline, CDR1 GTSNPN and CDR2 SVGIG (reference sequence). The CDR3 region has the DNA TGTGCCTGGAGTGTAAGGGCAGGTCAGCCCCAGCATTTT. Translation: CAWSVRAGQPQHF.

This chain connects TRBV11-2 to TRBJ2-4; D not certain. The V end lost 1 base, the J end lost 13 bases, and 14 bases lay between the germline ends. CDR1 SGHAT and CDR2 FQNNGV come from the germline V gene. The CDR3 totals 13 residues. In nucleotides, the CDR3 is TGTGCCAGCAGCTTAGTCCGGCTCAATGAGCAGTACTTC. Its translation: CASSLVRLNEQYF.

With respect to this clonotype: The conserved phenylalanine or tryptophan is not found at the CDR3 terminus, so this likely reflects a read error. The chain links TRBV2 to TRBJ1-5, with 11 bases matching TRBD1. Germline V gives CDR1 SNHLY, CDR2 FYNNEI. The V gene end was trimmed by 0 bases and the J gene end by 10 bases; junction bases not matched to a gene: 5. The length of the CDR3 is 15 residues. CDR3 loop: CASSEALRTGGPQHL. CDR3 DNA sequence: TGTGCCAGCAGTGAAGCGCTTCGGACAGGGGGCCCCCAGCATCTT.

This clonotype appeared many times. V gene TRBV10-2 combines with J gene TRBJ2-7; 11 bases are a match to TRBD2. The J segment lost 5 bases and the V segment lost 5 bases, leaving 17 bases of the junction unmatched. Germline V lookup: CDR1 WSHSY, CDR2 SAAADI. This CDR3 is 18 amino acids long. CDR3 sequence: CASSPLAGGPGYVHEQYF. The CDR3 bases are TGCGCCAGCAGTCCTTTAGCGGGAGGGCCCGGGTATGTCCACGAGCAGTACTTC.

The V gene is TRBV2, the J gene TRBJ1-2; 11 bases map to TRBD1. J was trimmed by 8 bases and V by 4 bases; bases with no gene match: 9. The CDR3 loop spans 15 amino acids. Germline assignment: CDR1 SNHLY and CDR2 FYNNEI. This CDR3 reads CASSGSGQGAKGYTF. DNA of the CDR3: TGTGCCAGCAGTGGATCTGGACAGGGGGCCAAAGGCTACACCTTC.

This clonotype was observed many times. The genes are TRBV20-1 and TRBJ2-7, with TRBD2 matching over 13 bases. This CDR3 region has 14 residues. J lost 5 bases, V lost 4 bases, and 5 bases had no gene match. Germline loops: CDR1 DFQATT, CDR2 SNEGSKA (reference sequence). The CDR3 coding sequence is TGCAGTGCTACCCGGACTAGCGGGAGACACGAGCAGTACTTC. This codes for CSATRTSGRHEQYF.

This clonotype showed up many times. The V gene is TRBV6-5, the J gene TRBJ2-1, with TRBD2 identical over 16 bases. Germline-derived CDR1 and CDR2 are MNHEY and SVGAGI. V was clipped by 5 bases and J by 7 bases; unmatched bases: 5. The CDR3 is made up of 16 amino acids. The CDR3, as DNA: TGTGCCAGCAGTAGACCGGGACTAGCGGGAGGGAATGAGCAGTTCTTC. Translating gives CASSRPGLAGGNEQFF.

This clonotype occurred a few times. This CDR3 is CASSAGKISNQPQHF. In DNA, the CDR3 is TGTGCCAGCAGTGCTGGGAAAATTAGCAATCAGCCCCAGCATTTT. The J gene is TRBJ1-5, the V gene TRBV2, with no clear D. This CDR3 region has 15 residues. Per the germline V gene, CDR1 is SNHLY and CDR2 is FYNNEI. V lost 4 bases and J 0 bases, leaving 10 bases between the germline ends.

This chain connects TRBV12-3 or TRBV12-4 to TRBJ1-2; the D gene is possibly TRBD1 (5 bases). V was trimmed by 4 bases and J by 7 bases, leaving 10 bases between them. The CDR3 covers 12 residues. The CDR3 DNA is TGTGCCAGCAGTTCGCAGGGACTTGGCTACACCTTC. Translating gives CASSSQGLGYTF.

The chain combines TRBV3-1 with TRBJ2-3, with D unresolved. In germline, CDR1 is LGHDT, CDR2 YNNKEL (reference sequence). V was cut by 5 bases and J by 6 bases, with 9 bases left in between. The CDR3 contains 12 residues. The CDR3 region is CASSGDWDTQYF. The CDR3 DNA sequence: TGTGCCAGCAGCGGAGATTGGGATACGCAGTATTTT.

To note about this clonotype: A much larger clone sits a single nucleotide away, making a read error possible. V is TRBV12-3 or TRBV12-4 and J is TRBJ1-1; a possible D gene is TRBD1 (5 bases). The CDR3 has 13 residues. CDR3 nucleotide sequence: TGTGCCAGCAGCCTCCAAGTGGACACTGAAGCTGTCTTT. It is translated as CASSLQVDTEAVF.

This sequence joins TRBV3-1 and TRBJ2-3, with D possibly matching TRBD2 (7 bases). This CDR3 has 14 amino acids. CDR1 and CDR2 from the germline V gene are LGHDT and YNNKEL (reference sequence). V lost 1 base to trimming and J lost 6 bases, with 11 bases between them. The CDR3 nucleotides are TGTGCCAGCAGCCAAGGTCCGGGGGGCGATACGCAGTATTTT. Translated: CASSQGPGGDTQYF.